The 32 T cell receptor beta chains listed next were all sequenced from one sample in a study of PD-1 blockade in classical Hodgkin lymphoma. Described time point: cycle 4 day 1 (C4D1), after less than 7 weeks of nivolumab. The patients all showed relapse after autologous stem cell transplantation, while their brentuximab vedotin exposure varied. TCRdb's table, derived via immunoSEQ multiplex PCR, lists solely in-frame clones and lacks some. Of around 23,000 clones in the sample, roughly 88% were seen once. The material sequenced was peripheral blood mononuclear cells (PBMCs), taken before the fourth cycle of nivolumab. These receptors were collected from a human donor with classical Hodgkin lymphoma.

This chain links TRBV7-9 with TRBJ1-4; perhaps TRBD1 as D (5 bases). The CDR3 consists of 17 residues. Trimming removed 4 bases at V and 8 bases at J, with 23 bases between. CDR1 is SEHNR and CDR2 is FQNEAQ in the germline V gene (reference sequence). The CDR3 spells CASSSESVGRGEEKLFF. The CDR3 DNA reads as TGTGCCAGCAGCTCGGAGTCGGTTGGGAGGGGTGAGGAAAAACTGTTTTTT.

The rearrangement joins TRBV5-4 to TRBJ2-2, with 8 nucleotides matching TRBD1. Unmatched junction bases numbered 5, after V lost 5 bases and J lost 2 bases. CDR1 is SGHNT, CDR2 YYREEE, per germline (reference sequence). This CDR3 region has 15 residues. The CDR3 DNA is TGTGCCAGCAGGGGGACAGGAGTTAACACCGGGGAGCTGTTTTTT. The encoded protein is CASRGTGVNTGELFF.

V and J are TRBV28 and TRBJ2-4; TRBD1 agrees at 7 bases. This CDR3 contains 14 residues. CDR1 MDHEN and CDR2 SYDVKM come from the germline V gene. J lost 8 bases, V lost 5 bases, and 9 bases had no gene match. The CDR3 region has the DNA TGTGCCAGCAGTATCTACAGGGGATCGGACATTCAGTACTTC. Translating it yields CASSIYRGSDIQYF.

J is TRBJ2-3 and V is TRBV5-6; perhaps TRBD2 as D (6 bases). The CDR3 extends over 14 amino acids. V was clipped by 4 bases and J by 6 bases, with 15 bases between them. CDR1 and CDR2 (germline): SGHDT, YYEEEE. The CDR3 DNA sequence: TGTGCCAGCAGCCTGACTAGTGCCGCGGATACGCAGTATTTT. Protein product: CASSLTSAADTQYF.

The CDR3 nucleotides read TGTGCCAGCAGCCCGGGATGGAGTGGAAACACCATATATTTT. This codes for CASSPGWSGNTIYF. This chain joins TRBV7-9 and TRBJ1-3; no clear D. CDR3 length equals 14 residues. Germline V gives CDR1 SEHNR, CDR2 FQNEAQ (reference sequence). The V end lost 5 bases, the J end lost 3 bases, and 11 bases lay between the germline ends.

The V and J genes are TRBV19 and TRBJ1-2; D remains unclear. V was cut by 4 bases and J by 0 bases, with 9 bases left in between. This CDR3 has 14 residues. Germline lookup yields CDR1 LNHDA and CDR2 SQIVND (reference sequence). The CDR3 loop reads CASSNVNTNYGYTF. In nucleotides, the CDR3 is TGTGCCAGTAGTAACGTCAATACTAACTATGGCTACACCTTC.

This clone was picked up a small number of times. The chain employs TRBV30 and TRBJ1-5; possibly TRBD1 for D (5 bases). This CDR3 is 12 amino acids long. Germline values: CDR1 GTSNPN, CDR2 SVGIG (reference sequence). Deletions cut 0 bases from V and 6 bases from J, with 6 bases between. CDR3 coding DNA: TGTGCCTGGAGTGTAGGGGTTCAGCCCCAGCATTTT. It is translated as CAWSVGVQPQHF.

This clone was recorded only once. J is TRBJ1-5 and V is TRBV5-4; D is ambiguous. Trimming left V 0 bases short and J 0 bases short, with 7 bases between. The CDR3 length is 15 residues. Germline CDR1 reads SGHNT; CDR2 reads YYREEE (reference sequence). Written as DNA, the CDR3 is TGTGCCAGCAGCTTGGAGCCGGGTAGCAATCAGCCCCAGCATTTT. It yields the protein CASSLEPGSNQPQHF. The entire variable domain, with the rest obtained from reference TRBV5-4 and TRBJ1-5, is as follows: ETGVTQSPTHLIKTRGQQVTLRCSSQSGHNTVSWYQQALGQGPQFIFQYYREEENGRGNFPPRFSGLQFPNYSSELNVNALELDDSALYLCASSLEPGSNQPQHFGDGTRLSIL.

The chain links TRBV19 to TRBJ2-7; the match to TRBD2 covers 7 bases. Trimming removed 4 bases from V and 2 bases from J; junction bases left unmatched: 8. The CDR3 has 15 residues. Germline V CDR1 and CDR2: LNHDA, SQIVND (reference sequence). The CDR3 here is CASSRGEGGPYEQYF. The CDR3 nucleotides are TGTGCCAGTAGTAGGGGGGAGGGTGGTCCCTACGAGCAGTACTTC.

This clone is a singleton in its sample. The chain uses TRBV19 and TRBJ2-3, with 9 bases aligning to TRBD2. Germline CDR1 is LNHDA and CDR2 is SQIVND (reference sequence). V lost 7 bases, J lost 9 bases, and 8 bases stayed unmatched. CDR3 length: 13 amino acids. The DNA of the CDR3 is TGTGCCAGTAAGGCCGCGGGGGGGGACACGCAGTATTTT. Its protein product is CASKAAGGDTQYF.

The gene calls are TRBV4-1 and TRBJ2-2; the match to TRBD1 covers 7 bases. J lost 6 bases, V lost 0 bases, and 13 bases had no gene match. CDR1 and CDR2 (germline): MGHRA, YSYEKL. This CDR3 contains 18 residues. CDR3 residues: CASSQDEVLWQGAGELFF. The CDR3 nucleotides read TGCGCCAGCAGCCAAGATGAAGTCCTGTGGCAGGGGGCCGGGGAGCTGTTTTTT.

The genes are TRBV29-1 and TRBJ1-1; D gene uncertain. Per the germline V gene, CDR1 is SQVTM and CDR2 is ANQGSEA. The CDR3 is 11 amino acids. V was trimmed by 0 bases and J by 7 bases, leaving 6 bases between them. CDR3 sequence (DNA): TGCAGCGTTGAAGAGGCGTATGAAGCTTTCTTT. Translating it yields CSVEEAYEAFF.

The V call is TRBV5-1, the J call TRBJ2-5; D gene uncertain. The CDR3 covers 15 residues. Trimming took 6 bases from V and 1 from J, leaving 16 bases between them. Germline V gene data show CDR1 as SGHRS and CDR2 as YFSETQ. CDR3 in DNA: TGCGCCAGCAACGGACCACGGGCAGCCCAAGAGACCCAGTACTTC. Protein sequence: CASNGPRAAQETQYF.

The chain employs TRBV4-2 and TRBJ2-7, with D unclear. CDR3 length: 15 amino acids. V lost 0 bases and J lost 6, with 15 bases in between. Germline CDR1 is LGHNA and CDR2 is YNFKEQ. CDR3 DNA sequence: TGTGCCAGCAGCCAAGAGAGGACGGAGCCGGGCGAGCAGTACTTC. The encoded protein is CASSQERTEPGEQYF.

The table lists this clone with a count of one. The chain recombines TRBV6-1 with TRBJ1-2; no definite D call. The CDR3 sequence is 13 residues long. The germline CDR1 and CDR2 sequences are MNHNS and SASEGT. Trimming shortened V by 3 bases and J by 1 base, and 6 bases separated the two germline ends. The CDR3 spells CASSEFLNYGYTF. The CDR3 nucleotides read TGTGCCAGCAGTGAGTTTCTTAACTATGGCTACACCTTC.

The chain links TRBV30 to TRBJ1-2; D ambiguous. Germline CDR1 is GTSNPN and CDR2 is SVGIG (reference sequence). The CDR3 consists of 13 residues. With 3 bases removed from V and 0 bases from J, the gap between germline ends came to 8 bases. The CDR3, as DNA: TGTGCCTGGAGGGACCTTTCTAACTATGGCTACACCTTC. As protein: CAWRDLSNYGYTF.

The chain is built from TRBV6-5 and TRBJ1-3; 7 positions agree with TRBD1. Looked up from germline, CDR1 is MNHEY and CDR2 is SVGAGI. The CDR3 contains 14 residues. V lost 5 bases to trimming and J lost 2 bases; unmatched junction nucleotides: 3. The CDR3 DNA reads as TGTGCCAGCAGTACTAGGGGGCCTGGAAACACCATATATTTT. Its protein is CASSTRGPGNTIYF.

The chain employs TRBV29-1 and TRBJ2-1, with D possibly matching TRBD1 (5 bases). Germline V lookup: CDR1 SQVTM, CDR2 ANQGSEA. This CDR3 spans 11 amino acids. The V end was cut by 6 bases, the J end by 4 bases, with 7 bases between. This chain's CDR3 is CSVDTYNEQFF. The CDR3 DNA is TGCAGCGTGGACACTTACAATGAGCAGTTCTTC.

This rearrangement joins TRBV6-6 to TRBJ2-1; D uncertain. The CDR3 consists of 12 residues. The germline gives CDR1 MNHNY, CDR2 SVGAGI (reference sequence). Trimming shortened V by 5 bases and J by 8 bases, and 10 bases separated the two germline ends. The CDR3 region has the DNA TGTGCCAGCAGTCGTATTTGGGATGAGCAGTTCTTC. Amino acid sequence: CASSRIWDEQFF.

The V call is TRBV5-1, the J call TRBJ1-1, with 10 positions matching TRBD1. The CDR3 is 14 residues long. Germline V CDR1 and CDR2: SGHRS, YFSETQ. The V segment lost 4 bases and the J segment 3 bases; nucleotides outside the gene matches: 3. The CDR3, as DNA: TGCGCCAGCAGCGGGGGGACAGGGGACACTGAAGCTTTCTTT. Translating gives CASSGGTGDTEAFF.

The chain's CDR3 is CASSLPLRLAGGLYEQYF. CDR3 nucleotides: TGCGCCAGCAGCTTACCCTTAAGACTAGCGGGAGGCCTCTACGAGCAGTACTTC. V gene TRBV5-1 combines with J gene TRBJ2-7; 13 nucleotides line up with TRBD2. V lost 2 bases, J lost 3 bases, and 11 bases stayed unmatched. Germline CDR1 reads SGHRS; CDR2 reads YFSETQ. The CDR3 is made up of 18 amino acids.

Written as DNA, the CDR3 is TGTGCCAGCAGCGTAGCTGATTTTGGCAGGGGAGGCACTGAAGCTTTCTTT. Translated: CASSVADFGRGGTEAFF. The genes are TRBV9 and TRBJ1-1, with D possibly matching TRBD1 (6 bases). Germline values: CDR1 SGDLS, CDR2 YYNGEE. Trimming removed 0 bases from V and 4 bases from J, with 19 bases in between. This CDR3 contains 17 residues.

V usage is TRBV6-1 and J usage is TRBJ2-1; the match to TRBD2 covers 10 bases. This CDR3 has 17 residues. Germline assignment: CDR1 MNHNS and CDR2 SASEGT. Trimming removed 0 bases from V and 7 bases from J; junction bases left unmatched: 9. Written as DNA, the CDR3 is TGTGCCAGCAGTGAAGCTGGGCTAGCGGGAGTTTGGAATGAGCAGTTCTTC. Residues: CASSEAGLAGVWNEQFF.

The rearrangement links TRBV4-2 to TRBJ2-3, with D tentatively TRBD1 (6 bases). This CDR3 is 16 amino acids long. Trimming removed 1 base from V and 2 bases from J, with 13 bases in between. CDR1 is LGHNA, CDR2 YNFKEQ, per germline. The CDR3: CASSQGEGENTDTQYF. DNA of the CDR3: TGTGCCAGCAGCCAAGGAGAGGGGGAGAACACAGATACGCAGTATTTT.

The chain couples TRBV27 to TRBJ1-6, with D possibly TRBD1 on 5 matching bases. Germline V gives CDR1 MNHEY, CDR2 SMNVEV (reference sequence). Trimming took 3 bases from V and 0 from J, leaving 12 bases between them. This CDR3 has 17 residues. CDR3 DNA: TGTGCCAGCAGTTTTCGTCGGGGGAGCTCCTATAATTCACCCCTCCACTTT. Its translation: CASSFRRGSSYNSPLHF.

V gene TRBV5-4 combines with J gene TRBJ2-7; D unresolved. V lost 0 bases to trimming and J lost 1 base, with 14 bases between them. Looked up from germline, CDR1 is SGHNT and CDR2 is YYREEE (reference sequence). This CDR3 spans 16 amino acids. The CDR3 nucleotides are TGTGCCAGCAGCTTGGACGGCACCTTCTTATCCTACGAGCAGTACTTC. As protein: CASSLDGTFLSYEQYF.

This chain links TRBV7-9 with TRBJ1-1; D is unclear. Germline CDR1 and CDR2: SEHNR and FQNEAQ (reference sequence). The CDR3 length is 16 residues. V dropped 1 base and J dropped 4 bases, with 16 bases sitting between them. This chain's CDR3 is CASSLVQSGGVTEAFF. The CDR3 nucleotides read TGTGCCAGCAGCTTAGTACAGTCTGGTGGGGTCACTGAAGCTTTCTTT.

The gene calls are TRBV7-9 and TRBJ2-7; D call uncertain. This CDR3 has 14 residues. Deletions cut 1 base from V and 5 bases from J, with 12 bases between. Germline CDR1 is SEHNR and CDR2 is FQNEAQ (reference sequence). CDR3 DNA sequence: TGTGCCAGCAGCTTAGGGTCTCAGAGTGACGAGCAGTACTTC. Protein sequence: CASSLGSQSDEQYF.

This chain uses TRBV19 with TRBJ1-2; possible D gene TRBD1, 5 bases. Germline-derived CDR1 and CDR2 are LNHDA and SQIVND (reference sequence). Trimming stripped 6 bases from V and 8 bases from J, with 19 bases between. This CDR3 is 14 amino acids long. The DNA of the CDR3 is TGTGCCAGTAGCCCAGCTCCGGGACCTCGAGGCTACACCTTC. Residues: CASSPAPGPRGYTF.

The rearrangement joins TRBV5-6 to TRBJ2-7, with a tentative D call TRBD2 (5 bases). V dropped 4 bases and J dropped 0 bases, with 8 bases sitting between them. The CDR3 is 13 residues long. Germline values: CDR1 SGHDT, CDR2 YYEEEE. DNA for the CDR3: TGTGCCAGCAGCCATCTAGCCTCCTACGAGCAGTACTTC. Its protein product is CASSHLASYEQYF.

The chain has TRBV7-6 and TRBJ2-7; the match to TRBD1 covers 7 bases. CDR1 is SGHVS and CDR2 is FNYEAQ in the germline V gene. The trim removed 1 base at V and 5 bases at J, leaving 8 bases unmatched. The CDR3 runs 15 residues. For the CDR3, the DNA is TGTGCCAGCAGCTTAGTAGGGGGCTATGTAAACGAGCAGTACTTC. The encoded protein is CASSLVGGYVNEQYF.

This rearrangement joins TRBV7-3 to TRBJ2-3, with 14 bases that match TRBD2. J lost 5 bases, V lost 2 bases, and 6 bases had no gene match. The CDR3 contains 17 residues. The V gene's germline CDR1 is SGHTA and CDR2 FQGTGA. The CDR3 region is CASSLAGTSGGQDTQYF. CDR3 coding DNA: TGTGCCAGCAGCTTAGCCGGGACTAGCGGGGGACAAGATACGCAGTATTTT.